The 31 T cell receptor beta chains below come from one sample, sequenced in a study of blood T cells in healthy people across ages. A second roughly 6 to 12 cycle PCR used barcoded and J-beta primers. TCRdb ran MiXCR on the 5' RACE reads and lists one entry per CDR3 protein. This table has 1.5 million to 2 million distinct CDR3 sequences, under 30% appearing once. The sample consisted of blood. These receptors originate from a woman in her 30s in good health.

This clonotype was seen only a few times. V is TRBV20-1 and J is TRBJ1-2, with D possibly TRBD1 on 5 matching bases. This CDR3 contains 13 residues. CDR1 DFQATT and CDR2 SNEGSKA come from the germline V gene (reference sequence). Deletions cut 4 bases from V and 8 bases from J, with 17 bases between. The CDR3 coding sequence is TGCAGTGCTACCCAGGGCCCTGAGTGGGGCTACACCTTC. Its protein is CSATQGPEWGYTF.

The gene calls are TRBV5-1 and TRBJ1-1; TRBD1 aligns across 8 bases. CDR3 length equals 15 residues. Unmatched junction bases numbered 12, after V lost 3 bases and J lost 8 bases. In germline, CDR1 is SGHRS, CDR2 YFSETQ. This chain's CDR3 is CASSWGQAAPGEAFF. The CDR3 coding sequence is TGCGCCAGCAGCTGGGGACAGGCGGCTCCTGGGGAAGCTTTCTTT. Full variable domain (rest looked up from reference TRBV5-1 and TRBJ1-1): KAGVTQTPRYLIKTRGQQVTLSCSPISGHRSVSWYQQTPGQGLQFLFEYFSETQRNKGNFPGRFSGRQFSNSRSEMNVSTLELGDSALYLCASSWGQAAPGEAFFGQGTRLTVV.

Remarks on this clonotype: This could be a read error, since a much larger clone is one nucleotide away. The chain recombines TRBV28 with TRBJ2-1; perhaps TRBD1 as D (6 bases). Gene TRBJ2-7 matches the end of the DNA better, so the J call may be wrong. CDR1 is MDHEN, CDR2 SYDVKM, per germline. The CDR3 covers 16 residues. For the CDR3, the DNA is TGTGCCAGCACCGAGTTGGACAGCACTTCCTACAATGAGCAGTACTTC. Translated, it gives CASTELDSTSYNEQYF.

The sample holds a few counts of this clonotype. This rearrangement joins TRBV6-6 to TRBJ1-5; D is unresolved. Trimming took off 2 bases at V and 3 bases at J, with 11 bases between the two ends. The CDR3 is 15 residues long. Germline CDR1 MNHNY, CDR2 SVGAGI (reference sequence). CDR3 bases: TGTGCCAGCAGTTACGGAAGGAGGAACAATCAGCCCCAGCATTTT. This codes for CASSYGRRNNQPQHF.

This clonotype was seen ten or more times. This sequence joins TRBV12-3 or TRBV12-4 and TRBJ1-2; D unresolved. The CDR3 consists of 14 residues. Between the trimmed V and J ends, which lost 2 bases and 4 bases, there was a span of 11 bases. The CDR3 here is CASSLSRGRYGYTF. The CDR3 DNA follows: TGTGCCAGCAGTTTATCCCGCGGTCGCTATGGCTACACCTTC.

At least ten counts were recorded for this clonotype. J is TRBJ2-1 and V is TRBV4-1; 14 positions agree with TRBD2. In germline, CDR1 is MGHRA, CDR2 YSYEKL. This CDR3 is 17 amino acids long. Trimming took 5 bases from V and 6 from J; bases not matched to a gene: 9. The CDR3 sequence is CASSYGLAGGGVNEQFF. In nucleotides, the CDR3 is TGCGCCAGCAGCTATGGACTAGCGGGAGGAGGGGTCAATGAGCAGTTCTTC.

The gene calls are TRBV18 and TRBJ2-7, with unresolved D. Germline lookup yields CDR1 KGHSH and CDR2 LQKENI. CDR3 length: 14 residues. V shed 3 bases and J shed 3 bases, with 12 bases lying between them. The CDR3 DNA follows: TGTGCCAGCTCACCTCCCCCCGGGCGCTACGAGCAGTACTTC. It is translated as CASSPPPGRYEQYF.

This chain joins TRBV12-3 or TRBV12-4 and TRBJ2-3, with D unclear. The V end was cut by 6 bases, the J end by 4 bases, with 11 bases between. The CDR3 length is 13 residues. The CDR3 nucleotides read TGTGCCAGCAGAGCAGGTCCCCCAGATACGCAGTATTTT. Its protein product is CASRAGPPDTQYF.

V gene TRBV6-2 or TRBV6-3 combines with J gene TRBJ1-1, with a tentative D call TRBD1 (6 bases). The V end was cut by 4 bases, the J end by 1 base, with 13 bases between. The CDR3 length is 15 residues. The V gene's germline CDR1 is MNHEY and CDR2 SVGEGT. CDR3 coding DNA: TGTGCCAGCAGTTCCCACAGGGAAGGGAACACTGAAGCTTTCTTT. Amino acid sequence: CASSSHREGNTEAFF.

This clonotype has only a few counts. This chain links TRBV14 with TRBJ2-1; TRBD2 aligns across 7 bases. Per germline, CDR1 SGHDN and CDR2 FVKESK. This CDR3 has 19 residues. V shed 2 bases, J shed 0 bases, and the junction held 13 bases outside the gene matches. The CDR3 sequence is CASSQRTIGRRTSYNEQFF. In DNA form, the CDR3 reads TGTGCCAGCAGCCAACGCACTATCGGGAGGCGAACCTCCTACAATGAGCAGTTCTTC.

The rearrangement joins TRBV28 to TRBJ1-2, with TRBD1 as a possible D gene (6 bases). The CDR3 is made up of 13 amino acids. The V gene's germline CDR1 is MDHEN and CDR2 SYDVKM. Trimming cost V 5 bases and J 12 bases, with 19 bases left between them. Here the CDR3 reads CASSVPGHRGHTF. CDR3 DNA sequence: TGTGCCAGCAGTGTACCGGGACACCGCGGCCACACCTTC.

CDR3 in amino acids: CAISQRLEGEQFF. CDR3 sequence (DNA): TGTGCCATCAGTCAAAGACTCGAGGGGGAGCAGTTCTTC. The chain is built from TRBV10-3 and TRBJ2-1; tentatively, D is TRBD1 or TRBD2 (5 bases each). Per germline, CDR1 ENHRY and CDR2 SYGVKD. CDR3 length: 13 amino acids. Trimming pared 5 bases from V and 10 bases from J, leaving 15 bases between.

The chain joins TRBV7-2 to TRBJ1-1; D unresolved. In germline, CDR1 is SGHTA, CDR2 FQGNSA. The CDR3 totals 14 residues. V was trimmed by 5 bases and J by 0 bases, leaving 10 bases between them. The DNA for the CDR3 is TGTGCCAGCAGCCGGATGGCCCTGAACACTGAAGCTTTCTTT. Amino acids: CASSRMALNTEAFF.

This rearrangement joins TRBV20-1 to TRBJ2-4; possible D gene TRBD2, 6 bases. The CDR3 runs to 14 residues. V lost 0 bases, J lost 13 bases, and 19 bases lay in between. The germline V gene encodes CDR1 DFQATT and CDR2 SNEGSKA (reference sequence). The CDR3 protein is CSARDRQGWREQYF. In DNA form, the CDR3 reads TGCAGTGCTAGAGACCGCCAGGGCTGGAGGGAGCAGTACTTC.

This clonotype showed up many times. This chain links TRBV6-2 or TRBV6-3 with TRBJ2-1; TRBD1 agrees at 7 bases. The germline V gene has CDR1 MNHEY and CDR2 SVGEGT. The CDR3 length is 15 residues. The V gene end was trimmed by 5 bases and the J gene end by 4 bases; junction bases not matched to a gene: 8. CDR3 sequence: CASSKDLGQYNEQFF. CDR3 in DNA: TGTGCCAGCAGTAAAGACCTGGGACAGTACAATGAGCAGTTCTTC.

The V gene is TRBV5-5, the J gene TRBJ2-1; 7 bases match TRBD1. The J segment lost 14 bases and the V segment lost 0 bases, leaving 8 bases of the junction unmatched. Germline loops: CDR1 SGHKS, CDR2 YYEKEE (reference sequence). This CDR3 is built from 13 residues. CDR3 loop: CASSLGVGGDEFF. Here the CDR3 DNA reads TGTGCCAGCAGCTTGGGAGTAGGGGGCGACGAGTTCTTC.

This clonotype was seen a handful of times. CDR3 protein: CASSLVTSGQETQYF. Written as DNA, the CDR3 is TGTGCCAGCAGCTTGGTGACTAGCGGACAAGAGACCCAGTACTTC. This chain connects TRBV7-6 to TRBJ2-4; 9 bases align to TRBD2. The J call may be in error: the DNA end matches TRBJ2-5 better. The germline V gene encodes CDR1 SGHVS and CDR2 FNYEAQ. CDR3 length: 15 residues.

The table lists this clonotype with many counts. The V and J genes are TRBV7-2 and TRBJ2-7, with TRBD2 matching 13 bases. The CDR3 covers 16 residues. CDR1 and CDR2 from the germline V gene are SGHTA and FQGNSA. Germline trimming cut 1 base from V and 2 bases from J; bases unmatched to any gene: 2. CDR3 protein: CASSLEGTSGAYEQYF. The CDR3, as DNA: TGTGCCAGCAGCTTAGAAGGGACTAGCGGGGCCTACGAGCAGTACTTC.

This clonotype was detected a few times. J is TRBJ2-7 and V is TRBV29-1; 9 bases map to TRBD2. The CDR3 is 14 amino acids. The germline gives CDR1 SQVTM, CDR2 ANQGSEA. J gave up 2 bases and V 5 bases, and 7 bases lay outside the gene matches. The CDR3 DNA follows: TGCAGCGTTATTTTCCTAGCGGGACCCTACGAGCAGTACTTC. This encodes CSVIFLAGPYEQYF.

As to this clonotype: Given a much more abundant clone one base away, this may be a read error. The chain couples TRBV7-3 to TRBJ2-3; TRBD1 aligns across 7 bases. CDR3 length: 15 residues. Germline CDR1 and CDR2: SGHTA and FQGTGA. V dropped 7 bases and J dropped 1; count of bases not matched to a gene: 8. This chain's CDR3 is CASNSITGGTDTQYF. The CDR3 nucleotides are TGTGCCAGCAACTCGATAACAGGGGGCACAGATACGCAGTATTTT.

In its sample, this clonotype was seen a few times. This chain links TRBV4-3 with TRBJ2-7, with D tentatively TRBD1 (6 bases). The V end lost 0 bases, the J end lost 2 bases, and 11 bases lay between the germline ends. This CDR3 region has 15 residues. The V gene's germline CDR1 is LGHNA and CDR2 YSLEER. The DNA for the CDR3 is TGCGCCAGCAGCCAAGATAACCAGGGGCCCTACGAGCAGTACTTC. It codes for CASSQDNQGPYEQYF.

This clonotype was seen only a few times. This rearrangement joins TRBV20-1 to TRBJ2-1; D gene unclear. Trimming pared 3 bases from V and 1 base from J, leaving 16 bases between. Per germline, CDR1 DFQATT and CDR2 SNEGSKA (reference sequence). The CDR3 is 16 amino acids. CDR3 region: CSASEGTSRSYNEQFF. The CDR3 DNA follows: TGCAGTGCTAGTGAAGGAACATCCAGATCCTACAATGAGCAGTTCTTC.

This clonotype was counted at least ten times. The chain is built from TRBV6-5 and TRBJ2-5; unclear D gene. The CDR3 contains 15 residues. V lost 6 bases and J lost 2, with 16 bases in between. Per the germline V gene, CDR1 is MNHEY and CDR2 is SVGAGI. CDR3 coding DNA: TGTGCCAGCAGCACTTTTGTGGGCTTTCAAGAGACCCAGTACTTC. It translates to CASSTFVGFQETQYF.

This clonotype was counted ten times or more. Its ends do not fully match the called genes, so a read error is possible. This rearrangement joins TRBV5-1 to TRBJ2-1; tentative D call: TRBD1 (5 bases). CDR1 is SGHRS, CDR2 YFSETQ, per germline. The CDR3 length is 12 residues. CDR3 coding DNA: TGTGCCAGCAGCCGGCAGGGTGATGAGCAGTTCTTC. Translated, it gives CASSRQGDEQFF.

This chain connects TRBV12-3 or TRBV12-4 to TRBJ2-1; perhaps TRBD1 as D (6 bases). The V gene lost 3 bases and the J gene lost 5 bases, with 14 bases spanning the gap. The CDR3 extends over 15 amino acids. CDR3 loop: CASSFVSGTNNEQFF. The CDR3 DNA follows: TGTGCCAGCAGTTTCGTCTCCGGGACAAACAATGAGCAGTTCTTC.

Points on this clonotype: Being one base from a much bigger clone, this may be a read error. This chain connects TRBV12-3 or TRBV12-4 to TRBJ2-1; 7 nucleotides match TRBD2. V dropped 4 bases and J dropped 14; count of bases not matched to a gene: 8. This CDR3 has 12 residues. The CDR3 bases are TGTGCCAGCAGTTCCCCGGGGGGATTTGAGTTCTTC. Translated, it gives CASSSPGGFEFF.

This clonotype was counted a few times. This chain links TRBV12-3 or TRBV12-4 with TRBJ1-2; D unclear. The CDR3 totals 12 residues. V gave up 1 base and J gave up 10 bases, with 10 bases separating them. This CDR3 is CASSLDGQDYTF. The CDR3 bases are TGTGCCAGCAGTTTAGACGGGCAGGACTACACCTTC.

The chain couples TRBV7-9 to TRBJ1-2; D is ambiguous. This CDR3 comprises 13 residues. Germline CDR1 is SEHNR and CDR2 is FQNEAQ (reference sequence). V lost 5 bases and J 0 bases, leaving 7 bases between the germline ends. CDR3 nucleotide sequence: TGTGCCAGCAGCGAACCAGCTAACTATGGCTACACCTTC. Protein sequence: CASSEPANYGYTF.

This chain links TRBV20-1 with TRBJ1-4; perhaps TRBD1 as D (5 bases). The CDR3 consists of 14 residues. Germline CDR1 reads DFQATT; CDR2 reads SNEGSKA (reference sequence). V lost 0 bases to trimming and J lost 7 bases, with 12 bases between them. This chain's CDR3 is CSARDEGEGEKLFF. The CDR3 DNA reads TGCAGTGCTAGAGATGAAGGGGAAGGTGAAAAACTGTTTTTT.

A note on this clonotype: This could be a read error, since a much larger clone is one nucleotide away. The rearrangement joins TRBV29-1 to TRBJ2-1; no clear D. This CDR3 is 10 amino acids long. Germline CDR1 SQVTM, CDR2 ANQGSEA. Trimming took off 8 bases at V and 5 bases at J, with 7 bases between the two ends. The CDR3, as DNA: TGCAGCTCGAGGAACAATGAGCAGTTCTTC. Translation gives CSSRNNEQFF.

The chain uses TRBV18 and TRBJ2-7; 7 nucleotides agree with TRBD1. J was trimmed by 2 bases and V by 5 bases; bases with no gene match: 3. Germline V gives CDR1 KGHSH, CDR2 LQKENI. This CDR3 has 13 residues. CDR3 sequence: CASSDRATYEQYF. In nucleotides, the CDR3 is TGTGCCAGCTCAGACAGGGCCACCTACGAGCAGTACTTC.